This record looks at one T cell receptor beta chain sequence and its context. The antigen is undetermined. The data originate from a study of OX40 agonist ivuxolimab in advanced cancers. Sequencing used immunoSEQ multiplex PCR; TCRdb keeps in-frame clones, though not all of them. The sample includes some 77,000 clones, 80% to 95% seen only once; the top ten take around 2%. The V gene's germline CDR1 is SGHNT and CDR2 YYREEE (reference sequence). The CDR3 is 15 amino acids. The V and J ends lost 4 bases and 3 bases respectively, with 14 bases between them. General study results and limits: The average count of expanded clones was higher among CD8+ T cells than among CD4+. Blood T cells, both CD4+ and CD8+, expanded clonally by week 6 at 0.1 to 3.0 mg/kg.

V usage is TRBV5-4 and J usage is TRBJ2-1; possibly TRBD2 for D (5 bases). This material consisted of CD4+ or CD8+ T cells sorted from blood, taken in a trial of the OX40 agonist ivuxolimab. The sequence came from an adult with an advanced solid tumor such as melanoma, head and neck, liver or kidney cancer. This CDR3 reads CASSRVERSYNEQFF. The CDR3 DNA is TGTGCCAGCAGCCGGGTGGAGCGGAGCTACAATGAGCAGTTCTTC.